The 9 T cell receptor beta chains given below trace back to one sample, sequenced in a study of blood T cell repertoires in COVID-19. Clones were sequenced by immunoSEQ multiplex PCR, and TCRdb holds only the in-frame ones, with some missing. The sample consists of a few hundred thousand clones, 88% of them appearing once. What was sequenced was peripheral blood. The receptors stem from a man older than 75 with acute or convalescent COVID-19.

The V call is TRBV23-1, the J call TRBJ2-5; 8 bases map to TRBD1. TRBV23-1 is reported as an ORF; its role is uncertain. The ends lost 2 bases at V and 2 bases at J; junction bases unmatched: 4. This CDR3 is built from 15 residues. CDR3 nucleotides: TGCGCCAGCAGTCAAGGTGGACAGGGACAAGAGACCCAGTACTTC. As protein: CASSQGGQGQETQYF.

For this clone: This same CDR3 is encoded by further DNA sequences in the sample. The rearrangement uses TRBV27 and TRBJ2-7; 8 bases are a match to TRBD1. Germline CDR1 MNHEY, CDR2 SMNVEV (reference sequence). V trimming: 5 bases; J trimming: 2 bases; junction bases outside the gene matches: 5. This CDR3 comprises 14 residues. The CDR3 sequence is CASSTGTGPYEQYF. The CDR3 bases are TGTGCCAGCAGTACCGGGACAGGACCCTACGAGCAGTACTTC.

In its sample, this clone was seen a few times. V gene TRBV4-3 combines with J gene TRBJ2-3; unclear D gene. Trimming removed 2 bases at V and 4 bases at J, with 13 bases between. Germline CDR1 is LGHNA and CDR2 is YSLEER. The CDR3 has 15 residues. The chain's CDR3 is CASSQSLLAADTQYF. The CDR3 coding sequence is TGCGCCAGCAGCCAATCCCTCCTCGCAGCAGATACGCAGTATTTT.

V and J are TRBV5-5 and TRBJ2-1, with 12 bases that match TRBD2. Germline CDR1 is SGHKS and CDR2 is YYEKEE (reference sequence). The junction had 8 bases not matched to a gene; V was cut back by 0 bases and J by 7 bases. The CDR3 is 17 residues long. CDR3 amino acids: CASSLGPLAGGPNEQFF. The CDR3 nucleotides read TGTGCCAGCAGCTTGGGGCCTCTAGCGGGAGGGCCAAATGAGCAGTTCTTC.

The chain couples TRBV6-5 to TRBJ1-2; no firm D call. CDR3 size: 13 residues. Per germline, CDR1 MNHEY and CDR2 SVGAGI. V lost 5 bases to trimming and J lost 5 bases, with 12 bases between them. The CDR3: CASSPAGIYGYTF. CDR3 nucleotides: TGTGCCAGCAGTCCCGCGGGGATTTATGGCTACACCTTC.

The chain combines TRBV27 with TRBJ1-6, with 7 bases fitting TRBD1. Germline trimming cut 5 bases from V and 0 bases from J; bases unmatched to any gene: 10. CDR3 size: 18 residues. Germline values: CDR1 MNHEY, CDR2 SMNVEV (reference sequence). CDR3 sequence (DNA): TGTGCCAGCAGTCCCCGACAGGGTTTGAGCTCCTATAATTCACCCCTCCACTTT. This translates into CASSPRQGLSSYNSPLHF.

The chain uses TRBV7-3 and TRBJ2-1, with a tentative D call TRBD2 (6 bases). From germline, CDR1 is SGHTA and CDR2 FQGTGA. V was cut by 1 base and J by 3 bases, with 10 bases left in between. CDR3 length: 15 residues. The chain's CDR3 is CASSLSPGDYNEQFF. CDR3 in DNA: TGTGCCAGCAGCTTAAGCCCGGGAGACTACAATGAGCAGTTCTTC.

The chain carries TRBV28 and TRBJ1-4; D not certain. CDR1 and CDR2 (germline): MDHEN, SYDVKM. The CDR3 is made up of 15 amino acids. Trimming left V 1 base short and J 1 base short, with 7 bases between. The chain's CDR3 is CASSLLGGTNEKLFF. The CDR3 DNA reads TGTGCCAGCAGTTTATTGGGAGGAACTAATGAAAAACTGTTTTTT.

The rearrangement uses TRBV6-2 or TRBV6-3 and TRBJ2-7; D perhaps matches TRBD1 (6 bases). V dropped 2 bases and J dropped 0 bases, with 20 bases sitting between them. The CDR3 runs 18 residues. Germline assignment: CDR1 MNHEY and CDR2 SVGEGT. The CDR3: CASSYPANRARSSYEQYF. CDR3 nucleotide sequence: TGTGCCAGCAGTTACCCCGCAAACAGGGCACGGAGCTCCTACGAGCAGTACTTC.